These 30 T cell receptor beta chains were sequenced from one sample in a study of CD8+ T cells in alopecia areata. Regarding treatment: oral pan-JAK inhibitor, 5-10 mg twice daily. Following extraction, RNA underwent reverse transcription to cDNA, which served as the sequencing template. Profiling relied on immunoSEQ multiplex PCR, and the TCRdb table lists in-frame clones only, not all of them. There are about 190,000 clones in the sample; over 60% occur only once, and 4% to 5% lies in the top ten. This sample comprised CD4+ T cells sorted from blood, obtained at week 4, from a patient treated with tofacitinib. These receptors were collected from a human donor with alopecia areata.

The V gene is TRBV5-1, the J gene TRBJ2-7, with TRBD1 identical over 10 bases. J was trimmed by 6 bases and V by 3 bases; bases with no gene match: 6. The CDR3 extends over 14 amino acids. The germline CDR1 and CDR2 sequences are SGHRS and YFSETQ. CDR3 sequence reads: CASSSRQGALEQYF. The CDR3 DNA reads TGCGCCAGCAGCTCCCGACAGGGGGCCCTCGAGCAGTACTTC.

Concerning this clone: The same CDR3 arises from other DNA sequences in this sample as well. V usage is TRBV30 and J usage is TRBJ1-1; D is unclear. CDR1 is GTSNPN, CDR2 SVGIG, per germline (reference sequence). Deletions cut 0 bases from V and 1 base from J, with 6 bases between. This CDR3 is built from 13 residues. The CDR3 region has the DNA TGTGCCTGGAGTGTCCAGGCGAACACTGAAGCTTTCTTT. It yields the protein CAWSVQANTEAFF.

This clone was found once. This chain connects TRBV25-1 to TRBJ2-5; unclear D gene. The CDR3 is 14 residues long. The V and J ends lost 4 bases and 5 bases respectively, with 14 bases between them. The germline V gene encodes CDR1 MGHDK and CDR2 SYGVNS. The CDR3 region is CASSGATLSETQYF. The CDR3 nucleotides are TGTGCCAGCAGTGGGGCTACACTCTCGGAGACCCAGTACTTC.

This chain links TRBV7-2 with TRBJ2-3, with TRBD2 identical over 15 bases. The germline V gene encodes CDR1 SGHTA and CDR2 FQGNSA. This CDR3 region has 18 residues. After removal of 5 bases from V and 1 base from J, the junction contained 7 bases not matched to a gene. CDR3 sequence (DNA): TGTGCCAGCAGCCACGGGACTAGCGGGGGGACGCGCACAGATACGCAGTATTTT. Amino acids: CASSHGTSGGTRTDTQYF.

This clone was counted only a few times. The chain employs TRBV6-6 and TRBJ2-1, with unresolved D. Deletions cut 5 bases from V and 5 bases from J, with 7 bases between. The CDR3 loop spans 12 amino acids. Germline lookup yields CDR1 MNHNY and CDR2 SVGAGI (reference sequence). Here the CDR3 reads CASSGLNNEQFF. CDR3 coding DNA: TGTGCCAGCAGTGGGTTGAACAATGAGCAGTTCTTC.

This clone showed up just a few times. The chain employs TRBV6-1 and TRBJ2-7; TRBD2 aligns across 7 bases. The CDR3 covers 14 residues. The V and J ends lost 8 bases and 4 bases, in that order; junction bases with no gene match: 11. CDR1 MNHNS and CDR2 SASEGT come from the germline V gene. The CDR3 DNA reads TGTGCCAGCGGGATAGCGGGTATTTTTTACGAGCAGTACTTC. This sequence encodes CASGIAGIFYEQYF.

Only a few counts were recorded for this clone. This chain joins TRBV10-3 and TRBJ2-3, with 8 bases lining up with TRBD2. The CDR3 contains 17 residues. Germline V gives CDR1 ENHRY, CDR2 SYGVKD. Trimming took 6 bases from V and 1 from J; bases not matched to a gene: 12. This CDR3 is CAIRGGAGGSGTDTQYF. CDR3 nucleotides: TGTGCCATCAGGGGCGGTGCGGGAGGAAGTGGCACAGATACGCAGTATTTT.

This clone has only one observation. The CDR3 DNA is TGTGCCTGGATCAACCGGACAGTTAGGGCCAACGTCCTGACTTTC. It translates to CAWINRTVRANVLTF. The J gene is TRBJ2-6, the V gene TRBV30; tentatively, D is TRBD1 (6 bases). Trimming removed 4 bases at V and 5 bases at J, with 15 bases between. The CDR3 is 15 amino acids. Germline CDR1 reads GTSNPN; CDR2 reads SVGIG (reference sequence).

The chain combines TRBV5-1 with TRBJ2-7; D possibly corresponds to TRBD1 (5 bases). The CDR3 extends over 16 amino acids. Trimming shortened V by 0 bases and J by 0 bases, and 13 bases separated the two germline ends. Germline assignment: CDR1 SGHRS and CDR2 YFSETQ. DNA of the CDR3: TGCGCCAGCAGCTTGGATTGGGGCGGTAGCTCCTACGAGCAGTACTTC. Translating gives CASSLDWGGSSYEQYF.

Of note for this clone: No conserved phenylalanine or tryptophan is present at the end of the CDR3, so a read error is the likely explanation. The DNA is omitted, as the CDR3 cannot be located on it reliably, and the CDR3 follows TCRdb's listing. The chain recombines TRBV20-1 with TRBJ2-7; the DNA was not compared with TRBD2, the D call given in the table. From its first to its last residue, the CDR3 has 11 amino acids. Germline V gives CDR1 DFQATT, CDR2 SNEGSKA (reference sequence). The CDR3 is CSASDGGPPTI.

The chain couples TRBV19 to TRBJ1-2; D not resolved. The CDR3 consists of 14 residues. Germline V CDR1 and CDR2: LNHDA, SQIVND (reference sequence). Trimming removed 7 bases at V and 0 bases at J, with 12 bases between. The CDR3 protein is CASTPSGANYGYTF. The CDR3 nucleotides are TGTGCCAGTACCCCCTCGGGAGCTAACTATGGCTACACCTTC.

The chain employs TRBV19 and TRBJ1-6, with a tentative D call TRBD1 (5 bases). From germline, CDR1 is LNHDA and CDR2 SQIVND (reference sequence). The CDR3 loop spans 13 amino acids. Trimming removed 6 bases from V and 8 bases from J, with 11 bases in between. Here the CDR3 DNA reads TGTGCCAGTAGGGGCCAGGGAGATTCACCCCTCCACTTT. Its translation is CASRGQGDSPLHF.

V gene TRBV18 combines with J gene TRBJ1-2, with D hard to call. Germline lookup yields CDR1 KGHSH and CDR2 LQKENI. This CDR3 is built from 13 residues. V shed 0 bases and J shed 8 bases, with 10 bases lying between them. The CDR3 DNA reads as TGTGCCAGCTCACCACCGACCCGGGAAGGCTACACCTTC. The encoded protein is CASSPPTREGYTF.

The gene calls are TRBV7-8 and TRBJ1-5, with D tentatively TRBD1 (5 bases). Looked up from germline, CDR1 is SGHVS and CDR2 is FQNEAQ. The V gene lost 5 bases and the J gene lost 1 base, with 18 bases spanning the gap. The CDR3 has 17 amino acids. The chain's CDR3 is CASSPWPQGVSNQPQHF. CDR3 sequence (DNA): TGTGCCAGCAGCCCCTGGCCCCAGGGTGTAAGCAATCAGCCCCAGCATTTT.

This sequence joins TRBV19 and TRBJ1-1, with a possible D match to TRBD1 (5 bases). Trimming stripped 6 bases from V and 4 bases from J, with 15 bases between. Looked up from germline, CDR1 is LNHDA and CDR2 is SQIVND (reference sequence). This CDR3 contains 14 residues. CDR3 nucleotide sequence: TGTGCCAGTAGAGAGCAGGGAAGGTTCACTGAAGCTTTCTTT. Translated: CASREQGRFTEAFF.

The chain links TRBV5-6 to TRBJ2-6, with a weak D call TRBD1 (5 bases). This CDR3 contains 16 residues. Per germline, CDR1 SGHDT and CDR2 YYEEEE. Trimming took 4 bases from V and 0 from J, leaving 11 bases between them. In DNA form, the CDR3 reads TGTGCCAGCAGCCCCGACAGCTCCTCTGGGGCCAACGTCCTGACTTTC. Translated, it gives CASSPDSSSGANVLTF.

The chain is built from TRBV18 and TRBJ1-1, with TRBD1 matching over 9 bases. The CDR3 is made up of 15 amino acids. Germline V gene sequence: CDR1 KGHSH, CDR2 LQKENI. V lost 5 bases and J lost 0; bases outside the gene matches: 4. CDR3 amino acids: CASSLQGAMNTEAFF. CDR3 bases: TGTGCCAGCTCATTACAGGGGGCGATGAACACTGAAGCTTTCTTT.

In its sample, this clone was seen a few times. The chain recombines TRBV4-3 with TRBJ1-5; 7 bases fit TRBD1. CDR1 is LGHNA and CDR2 is YSLEER in the germline V gene. V lost 1 base and J lost 6; bases outside the gene matches: 3. CDR3 size: 14 residues. CDR3 sequence reads: CASSQGQGLQPQHF. CDR3 bases: TGCGCCAGCAGCCAAGGACAGGGTCTTCAGCCCCAGCATTTT.

The CDR3 coding sequence is TGTGCCAGTAGTATCCGGACAGCTCAAGAGACCCAGTACTTC. This codes for CASSIRTAQETQYF. The V and J genes are TRBV19 and TRBJ2-5; possible D gene TRBD1, 6 bases. CDR1 and CDR2 (germline): LNHDA, SQIVND (reference sequence). Trimming took 3 bases from V and 2 from J, leaving 10 bases between them. This CDR3 has 14 residues.

The chain recombines TRBV7-9 with TRBJ2-5; D call uncertain. V was pared by 5 bases and J by 5 bases, with 18 bases between. The germline V gene encodes CDR1 SEHNR and CDR2 FQNEAQ (reference sequence). This CDR3 contains 15 residues. DNA of the CDR3: TGTGCCAGCAGCCGAGCCCAAAGTCTTCCGGAGACCCAGTACTTC. This codes for CASSRAQSLPETQYF. Full variable domain (remainder filled in from reference TRBV7-9 and TRBJ2-5): DTGVSQNPRHKITKRGQNVTFRCDPISEHNRLYWYRQTLGQGPEFLTYFQNEAQLEKSRLLSDRFSAERPKGSFSTLEIQRTEQGDSAMYLCASSRAQSLPETQYFGPGTRLLVL.

The sample holds a few counts of this clone. V is TRBV12-5 and J is TRBJ2-2; possibly TRBD2 for D (7 bases). Trimming took 7 bases from V and 4 from J, leaving 16 bases between them. CDR3 length: 15 residues. CDR1 LGHNT and CDR2 FRNRAP come from the germline V gene. The CDR3 sequence: CASARGGLSTGELFF. The CDR3 DNA follows: TGTGCTAGTGCTCGCGGGGGCCTGAGCACCGGGGAGCTGTTTTTT.

This clone was observed a handful of times. This chain connects TRBV2 to TRBJ1-4, with D uncertain. Germline values: CDR1 SNHLY, CDR2 FYNNEI. V lost 4 bases and J lost 7, with 13 bases in between. This CDR3 has 14 residues. The CDR3 region has the DNA TGTGCCAGCAGTGGCCCTATCTGGGGTGAAAAACTGTTTTTT. Its protein product is CASSGPIWGEKLFF.

The chain has TRBV5-4 and TRBJ2-5, with D perhaps matching TRBD1 (5 bases). The length of the CDR3 is 15 residues. Trimming removed 4 bases at V and 2 bases at J, with 15 bases between. Looked up from germline, CDR1 is SGHNT and CDR2 is YYREEE (reference sequence). CDR3 sequence reads: CASSPNAGRQETQYF. CDR3 in DNA: TGTGCCAGCAGCCCCAACGCAGGGCGGCAAGAGACCCAGTACTTC.

This clone was seen once. The rearrangement links TRBV13 to TRBJ2-7; D uncertain. The V end lost 7 bases, the J end lost 6 bases, and 16 bases lay between the germline ends. The germline CDR1 and CDR2 sequences are PRHDT and FYEKMQ (reference sequence). There are 13 residues in the CDR3. The CDR3: CASNVRRVGEQYF. CDR3 DNA: TGTGCCAGCAACGTCCGGAGAGTGGGCGAGCAGTACTTC.

The chain combines TRBV5-1 with TRBJ1-2; TRBD1 is a possible D gene (6 bases). V lost 6 bases, J lost 4 bases, and 19 bases lay in between. This CDR3 is built from 15 residues. CDR1 and CDR2 from the germline V gene are SGHRS and YFSETQ. The CDR3 DNA follows: TGCGCCAGCACCCCAGACAGGATGGCCGTCTATGGCTACACCTTC. This sequence encodes CASTPDRMAVYGYTF. Complete variable domain (other parts from reference TRBV5-1 and TRBJ1-2): KAGVTQTPRYLIKTRGQQVTLSCSPISGHRSVSWYQQTPGQGLQFLFEYFSETQRNKGNFPGRFSGRQFSNSRSEMNVSTLELGDSALYLCASTPDRMAVYGYTFGSGTRLTVV.

The chain combines TRBV7-2 with TRBJ2-3; 11 nucleotides agree with TRBD2. Germline V CDR1 and CDR2: SGHTA, FQGNSA. There are 15 residues in the CDR3. V shed 4 bases, J shed 3 bases, and the junction held 3 bases outside the gene matches. The CDR3 spells CASSSSGGWTDTQYF. CDR3 sequence (DNA): TGTGCCAGCAGCTCTAGCGGGGGGTGGACAGATACGCAGTATTTT.

V is TRBV5-4 and J is TRBJ1-6; D is undetermined. This CDR3 has 14 amino acids. The germline V gene has CDR1 SGHNT and CDR2 YYREEE (reference sequence). Trimming left V 2 bases short and J 14 bases short, with 17 bases between. The CDR3 reads CASSFYGQDVSLHF. The CDR3 region has the DNA TGTGCCAGCAGCTTTTACGGCCAGGACGTTTCCCTCCACTTT.

The V call is TRBV18, the J call TRBJ2-6; tentatively, D is TRBD1 (6 bases). The CDR3 loop spans 14 amino acids. Deletions cut 7 bases from V and 1 base from J, with 8 bases between. CDR1 and CDR2 (germline): KGHSH, LQKENI. As DNA, the CDR3 is TGTGCCAGCTACAGGGCGTCTGGGGCCAACGTCCTGACTTTC. This encodes CASYRASGANVLTF.

This rearrangement joins TRBV30 to TRBJ1-1, with D hard to call. With 0 bases removed from V and 5 bases from J, the gap between germline ends came to 16 bases. The CDR3 loop spans 15 amino acids. The germline V gene has CDR1 GTSNPN and CDR2 SVGIG (reference sequence). CDR3 loop: CAWSVGYTRGTEAFF. The CDR3 region has the DNA TGTGCCTGGAGTGTAGGGTACACAAGAGGGACTGAAGCTTTCTTT. The variable domain in full, completed from reference TRBV30 and TRBJ1-1, reads SQTIHQWPATLVQPVGSPLSLECTVEGTSNPNLYWYRQAAGRGLQLLFYSVGIGQISSEVPQNLSASRPQDRQFILSSKKLLLSDSGFYLCAWSVGYTRGTEAFFGQGTRLTVV.

The chain uses TRBV29-1 and TRBJ2-6; a weak D match, TRBD2 (6 bases). Trimming shortened V by 7 bases and J by 4 bases, and 8 bases separated the two germline ends. CDR3 length equals 12 residues. CDR1 is SQVTM, CDR2 ANQGSEA, per germline. The CDR3 here is CSGAGGANVLTF. In nucleotides, the CDR3 is TGCAGCGGTGCGGGGGGGGCCAACGTCCTGACTTTC. Complete variable domain (other parts from reference TRBV29-1 and TRBJ2-6): SAVISQKPSRDICQRGTSLTIQCQVDSQVTMMFWYRQQPGQSLTLIATANQGSEATYESGFVIDKFPISRPNLTFSTLTVSNMSPEDSSIYLCSGAGGANVLTFGAGSRLTVL.